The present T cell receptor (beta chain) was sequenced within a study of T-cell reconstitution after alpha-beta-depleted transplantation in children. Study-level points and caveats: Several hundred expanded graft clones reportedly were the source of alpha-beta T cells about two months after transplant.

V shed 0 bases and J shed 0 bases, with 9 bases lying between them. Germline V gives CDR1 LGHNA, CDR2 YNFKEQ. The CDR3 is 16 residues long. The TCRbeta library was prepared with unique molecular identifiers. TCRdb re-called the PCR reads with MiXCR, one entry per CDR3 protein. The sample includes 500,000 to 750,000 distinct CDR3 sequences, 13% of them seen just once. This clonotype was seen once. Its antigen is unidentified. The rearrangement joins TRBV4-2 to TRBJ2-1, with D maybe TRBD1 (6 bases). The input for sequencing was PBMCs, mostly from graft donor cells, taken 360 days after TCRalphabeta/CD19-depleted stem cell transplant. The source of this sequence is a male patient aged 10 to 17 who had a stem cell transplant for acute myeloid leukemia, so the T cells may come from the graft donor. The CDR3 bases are TGTGCCAGCAGCCAAGATCGACAGGACTCCTACAATGAGCAGTTCTTC. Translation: CASSQDRQDSYNEQFF.